The rows below give T cell receptor beta chains drawn from one sample of a study of neoadjuvant anti-PD-1 for oral cavity cancer. Libraries were prepared by immunoSEQ multiplex PCR; TCRdb keeps only in-frame clonotypes and omits some of them. The sample has over 65,000 clones; roughly nine tenths are singletons. The sequencing used PBMCs, collected after nivolumab (anti-PD-1) treatment. The receptors originated from a person between 40 and 85 years old with oral cavity squamous cell carcinoma. CDR3s include the opening cysteine and the closing phenylalanine or tryptophan. The order of the fields is J gene, D gene, clone size, V gene, CDR3 length, CDR3 protein, CDR3 DNA. The D gene is left open where the match is weak. Part of the rows lack a size; the others show once, few, many or a class for expanded clones.

j_gene: TRBJ2-3
d_gene: .
abundance: .
v_gene: TRBV27
len: 14
CDR3aa: CASSLSWGTDTQYF
CDR3nt: TGTGCCAGCAGCCTAAGCTGGGGCACAGATACGCAGTATTTT

j_gene: TRBJ2-1
d_gene: .
abundance: .
v_gene: TRBV11-2
len: 14
CDR3aa: CASSLEPTRSEQFF
CDR3nt: TGTGCCAGCAGCTTAGAGCCGACTAGAAGTGAGCAGTTCTTC

j_gene: TRBJ2-7
d_gene: .
abundance: medium-sized
v_gene: TRBV4-1
len: 15
CDR3aa: CASSQAGAGPYEQYF
CDR3nt: TGCGCCAGCAGCCAAGCGGGGGCGGGTCCCTACGAGCAGTACTTC

j_gene: TRBJ2-1
d_gene: TRBD2
abundance: .
v_gene: TRBV25-1
len: 13
CDR3aa: CAVDGPGLAGQFF
CDR3nt: TGTGCCGTTGATGGTCCGGGACTAGCGGGGCAGTTCTTC

j_gene: TRBJ1-6
d_gene: TRBD1
abundance: .
v_gene: TRBV12-5
len: 17
CDR3aa: CASGSNRGLPYNSPLHF
CDR3nt: TGTGCTAGTGGTTCCAACAGGGGACTGCCCTATAATTCACCCCTCCACTTT

j_gene: TRBJ1-4
d_gene: TRBD1
abundance: .
v_gene: TRBV30
len: 14
CDR3aa: CAWSWPGQSEKLFF
CDR3nt: TGTGCCTGGTCTTGGCCGGGACAGAGTGAAAAACTGTTTTTT

j_gene: TRBJ1-2
d_gene: TRBD1
abundance: .
v_gene: TRBV6-5
len: 15
CDR3aa: CASSYSGQGVHGYTF
CDR3nt: TGTGCCAGTAGTTACTCGGGACAGGGTGTTCATGGCTACACCTTC

j_gene: TRBJ1-2
d_gene: TRBD1
abundance: .
v_gene: TRBV6-5
len: 13
CDR3aa: CASRGQGRYGYTF
CDR3nt: TGTGCCAGCAGAGGACAGGGCCGCTATGGCTACACCTTC

j_gene: TRBJ2-1
d_gene: .
abundance: .
v_gene: TRBV7-6
len: 13
CDR3aa: CASSPSIQNEQFF
CDR3nt: TGTGCCAGCAGCCCCTCCATTCAAAATGAGCAGTTCTTC

j_gene: TRBJ1-5
d_gene: .
abundance: once
v_gene: TRBV28
len: 15
CDR3aa: CASRPQGHRNQPQHF
CDR3nt: TGTGCCAGCAGACCCCAGGGGCACCGCAATCAGCCCCAGCATTTT

j_gene: TRBJ2-7
d_gene: .
abundance: .
v_gene: TRBV15
len: 14
CDR3aa: CATSRDKGRDEQYF
CDR3nt: TGTGCCACCAGCAGAGATAAAGGCAGGGACGAGCAGTACTTC

j_gene: TRBJ1-2
d_gene: TRBD1
abundance: few
v_gene: TRBV27
len: 13
CDR3aa: CASRPTGGDGYTF
CDR3nt: TGTGCCAGCAGGCCTACAGGGGGCGATGGCTACACCTTC

j_gene: TRBJ2-3
d_gene: .
abundance: once
v_gene: TRBV7-9
len: 14
CDR3aa: CASSPGILHRTQYF
CDR3nt: TGTGCCAGCAGCCCAGGGATCCTCCACCGTACGCAGTATTTT

j_gene: TRBJ1-2
d_gene: TRBD1
abundance: .
v_gene: TRBV29-1
len: 13
CDR3aa: CSVRTGEGYGYTF
CDR3nt: TGCAGCGTCAGGACAGGGGAGGGCTATGGCTACACCTTC

j_gene: TRBJ2-7
d_gene: TRBD1
abundance: .
v_gene: TRBV28
len: 15
CDR3aa: CASSQTGSGGYEQYF
CDR3nt: TGTGCCAGCAGCCAGACAGGGAGCGGTGGCTACGAGCAGTACTTC

j_gene: TRBJ2-1
d_gene: .
abundance: .
v_gene: TRBV11-2
len: 15
CDR3aa: CASSFGRGRINEQFF
CDR3nt: TGTGCCAGCAGCTTTGGCAGAGGGCGTATCAATGAGCAGTTCTTC